This TCR beta chain emerged from a study of shared clonotypes between healthy human individuals. Per the original data handling: From ImmunoSEQ came sequences covering only the junction and carrying no quality scores, so filtering differed. Sequenced by immunoSEQ multiplex PCR; TCRdb stores in-frame clones only, minus some. For V, J and clone size, that table is used; D and trimming come from the DNA. The sample has over 850,000 clones; about 80% are singletons. In the case of this clone: Its antigen is unknown.

Germline V gene sequence: CDR1 SGHTS, CDR2 YDEGEE. This CDR3 comprises 17 residues. V was cut by 3 bases and J by 4 bases, with 20 bases left in between. Study-wide results and limits: Having only a few donors restricted how much genetic and exposure-history diversity was captured.

The TCR was taken from a young man in good health. Some clones in this sample may be carry-over from other donors' samples. The V gene is TRBV5-8, the J gene TRBJ1-5; D might be TRBD1 (6 bases). The sequencing input was memory CD4+ T cells from PBMCs. Described subset: CD45RA-negative fraction. This chain's CDR3 is CASSWRGGRSGNQPQHF. CDR3 DNA sequence: TGTGCCAGCAGCTGGCGCGGGGGGCGGTCGGGGAATCAGCCCCAGCATTTT.